Presented here are 9 T cell receptor beta chains from one specimen sequenced in a study of blood T cell repertoires in COVID-19. Produced via immunoSEQ multiplex PCR; TCRdb's table is partial and in-frame only. The profile shows fewer than 200,000 clones, under 80% of them singletons. The sample was peripheral blood. These receptors originate from an elderly woman with acute or convalescent COVID-19.

By its share, this clone is medium-sized. The chain couples TRBV27 to TRBJ1-2; D gene uncertain. Germline CDR1 is MNHEY and CDR2 is SMNVEV (reference sequence). This CDR3 region has 15 residues. Trimming pared 0 bases from V and 4 bases from J, leaving 12 bases between. The CDR3 here is CASSLSGGRGYGYTF. The CDR3 DNA follows: TGTGCCAGCAGTTTATCCGGAGGGCGAGGCTATGGCTACACCTTC.

The chain has TRBV6-6 and TRBJ1-5; perhaps TRBD1 as D (6 bases). In germline, CDR1 is MNHNY, CDR2 SVGAGI (reference sequence). The CDR3 covers 14 residues. V was pared by 7 bases and J by 5 bases, with 15 bases between. CDR3 amino acids: CASTLVQGHQPQHF. The CDR3 region has the DNA TGTGCCAGCACCCTCGTACAGGGCCATCAGCCCCAGCATTTT.

Details on this clone: The junction and the germline gene differ at one end; a read error may be behind it. The chain recombines TRBV19 with TRBJ2-6; 8 bases are a match to TRBD2. The CDR3 consists of 17 residues. Germline values: CDR1 LNHDA, CDR2 SQIVND (reference sequence). CDR3: CASSIISGNSGANVLTF. CDR3 bases: TGTGCTAGTAGTATTATTAGCGGGAACTCTGGGGCCAACGTCCTGACTTTC.

The V gene is TRBV5-1, the J gene TRBJ1-2; TRBD1 might be the D (6 bases). Looked up from germline, CDR1 is SGHRS and CDR2 is YFSETQ. Trimming removed 0 bases from V and 10 bases from J, with 19 bases in between. CDR3 length equals 15 residues. CDR3 DNA sequence: TGCGCCAGCAGCTTGGCCGCCAGGGACACTTCGGCCTACACCTTC. As protein: CASSLAARDTSAYTF.

At least ten counts were recorded for this clone. The CDR3 sequence: CASSGRESTGGSYEQYF. The CDR3 nucleotides read TGTGCCAGCAGCGGGAGGGAATCGACAGGGGGCTCCTACGAGCAGTACTTC. This sequence joins TRBV9 and TRBJ2-7; 9 bases fit TRBD1. The CDR3 covers 17 residues. Germline CDR1 SGDLS, CDR2 YYNGEE. J lost 0 bases, V lost 3 bases, and 10 bases had no gene match.

This sequence joins TRBV5-4 and TRBJ2-7; TRBD2 matches at 7 bases. The CDR3 runs 14 residues. Germline trimming cut 2 bases from V and 0 bases from J; bases unmatched to any gene: 2. Germline-derived CDR1 and CDR2 are SGHNT and YYREEE (reference sequence). CDR3 protein: CASSFRGSSYEQYF. CDR3 DNA sequence: TGTGCCAGCAGCTTCCGCGGGAGCTCCTACGAGCAGTACTTC. Full variable domain (remainder filled in from reference TRBV5-4 and TRBJ2-7): ETGVTQSPTHLIKTRGQQVTLRCSSQSGHNTVSWYQQALGQGPQFIFQYYREEENGRGNFPPRFSGLQFPNYSSELNVNALELDDSALYLCASSFRGSSYEQYFGPGTRLTVT.

The chain is built from TRBV21-1 and TRBJ1-4; the table's D gene call, TRBD1, was not cross checked with the DNA. TRBV21-1 is listed as a pseudogene. The CDR3 totals 18 residues. The CDR3 loop is CASAQSGQGVRTNEKLFF. The CDR3 bases are TGTGCCAGCGCACAATCCGGACAGGGGGTAAGGACTAATGAAAAACTGTTTTTT.

The chain has TRBV18 and TRBJ2-7; maybe TRBD2 (6 bases). The CDR3 has 12 amino acids. Germline V gives CDR1 KGHSH, CDR2 LQKENI. The V and J ends lost 3 bases and 5 bases respectively, with 8 bases between them. CDR3 nucleotides: TGTGCCAGCTCACCGACTAGGGACGAGCAGTACTTC. It encodes CASSPTRDEQYF.

The chain carries TRBV2 and TRBJ1-5, with D maybe TRBD1 (5 bases). The CDR3 length is 16 residues. Germline CDR1 and CDR2: SNHLY and FYNNEI. Trimming took 0 bases from V and 6 from J, leaving 15 bases between them. CDR3 loop: CASSEAPGRVGQPQHF. The CDR3 coding sequence is TGTGCCAGCAGTGAAGCGCCAGGCAGGGTCGGTCAGCCCCAGCATTTT.